The 12 T cell receptor beta chains reported below all come from one sample, sequenced in a study of T-cell reconstitution after alpha-beta-depleted transplantation in children. It was with unique molecular identifiers that the TCRbeta library was prepared. TCRdb re-analysed the PCR reads in MiXCR, keeping a single row per CDR3 protein. Here the sample spans 380,000 or so distinct CDR3 sequences, less than 15% being singletons. The sequences come from PBMCs, collected from the stem cell graft. The receptors shown here come from a human donor who donated a stem cell graft to a child with Fanconi anemia.

The chain carries TRBV4-3 and TRBJ1-1; D remains ambiguous. Germline V gives CDR1 LGHNA, CDR2 YSLEER. The ends were cut back, 1 base at V and 0 bases at J, with 15 bases in the middle. This CDR3 is built from 17 residues. Written as DNA, the CDR3 is TGCGCCAGCAGCCAAGTGGCGGAAGGAACCTTGAACACTGAAGCTTTCTTT. This sequence encodes CASSQVAEGTLNTEAFF.

There are many counts of this clonotype. CDR3 in amino acids: CASSLEPNGQGTEQYF. The CDR3 coding sequence is TGCGCCAGCAGCTTGGAACCTAATGGACAGGGAACCGAGCAGTACTTC. V gene TRBV5-1 combines with J gene TRBJ2-7; 8 nucleotides match TRBD1. V was clipped by 0 bases and J by 6 bases; unmatched bases: 11. The CDR3 contains 16 residues. CDR1 is SGHRS, CDR2 YFSETQ, per germline. The full variable domain, its missing parts supplied by reference TRBV5-1 and TRBJ2-7, is KAGVTQTPRYLIKTRGQQVTLSCSPISGHRSVSWYQQTPGQGLQFLFEYFSETQRNKGNFPGRFSGRQFSNSRSEMNVSTLELGDSALYLCASSLEPNGQGTEQYFGPGTRLTVT.

This rearrangement joins TRBV5-1 to TRBJ2-2, with a possible D match to TRBD1 (5 bases). V was clipped by 6 bases and J by 5 bases, with 14 bases between them. The germline CDR1 and CDR2 sequences are SGHRS and YFSETQ. The CDR3 length is 14 residues. The DNA for the CDR3 is TGCGCCAGCACCCAGGGTAGCCCGACCGGGGAGCTGTTTTTT. It is translated as CASTQGSPTGELFF.

This clonotype was seen ten or more times. The rearrangement links TRBV6-1 to TRBJ1-5; perhaps TRBD1 as D (5 bases). Deletions cut 4 bases from V and 4 bases from J, with 11 bases between. Germline V CDR1 and CDR2: MNHNS, SASEGT. This CDR3 comprises 14 residues. The CDR3 bases are TGTGCCAGCAGTGGACTGGGGCGGAATCAGCCCCAGCATTTT. It yields the protein CASSGLGRNQPQHF.

This clonotype was found a few times. The V and J genes are TRBV28 and TRBJ2-3; 10 bases line up with TRBD2. Trimming removed 4 bases from V and 2 bases from J; junction bases left unmatched: 9. The length of the CDR3 is 17 residues. The germline V gene encodes CDR1 MDHEN and CDR2 SYDVKM. The CDR3 region has the DNA TGTGCCAGCAGTTGGCCATCTAGCGGGGGATTCACAGATACGCAGTATTTT. This sequence encodes CASSWPSSGGFTDTQYF.

The chain couples TRBV27 to TRBJ1-2, with 8 bases identical to TRBD1. The V gene end was trimmed by 8 bases and the J gene end by 4 bases; junction bases not matched to a gene: 6. CDR1 is MNHEY and CDR2 is SMNVEV in the germline V gene (reference sequence). The CDR3 length is 13 residues. The CDR3, as DNA: TGTGCCAGCCTAAGAGGACAGGGCTATGGCTACACCTTC. It yields the protein CASLRGQGYGYTF.

The chain combines TRBV15 with TRBJ2-7, with no clear D. Trimming pared 0 bases from V and 6 bases from J, leaving 18 bases between. The germline gives CDR1 LNHNV, CDR2 YYDKDF (reference sequence). This CDR3 spans 16 amino acids. This chain's CDR3 is CATSREMSTVLSEQYF. In nucleotides, the CDR3 is TGTGCCACCAGCAGAGAAATGAGTACCGTACTATCCGAGCAGTACTTC.

This clonotype was found a few times. CDR3 coding DNA: TGTGCCAGCAGCCAAGATAGGACCAGTACGCAGTATTTT. It encodes CASSQDRTSTQYF. The chain recombines TRBV3-1 with TRBJ2-3; D remains ambiguous. CDR1 is LGHDT, CDR2 YNNKEL, per germline (reference sequence). This CDR3 is 13 amino acids long. Trimming left V 0 bases short and J 8 bases short, with 9 bases between.

V and J are TRBV7-9 and TRBJ2-2; TRBD1 agrees at 7 bases. V lost 6 bases to trimming and J lost 7 bases; unmatched junction nucleotides: 11. The germline V gene encodes CDR1 SEHNR and CDR2 FQNEAQ (reference sequence). CDR3 length equals 15 residues. The CDR3 loop reads CASRRQGRNLGELFF. The CDR3 coding sequence is TGTGCCAGCAGACGACAGGGCCGTAACCTCGGGGAGCTGTTTTTT.

In this sample, this clonotype turned up a few times. The gene calls are TRBV3-1 and TRBJ2-3, with D possibly TRBD2 on 5 matching bases. There are 18 residues in the CDR3. Germline CDR1 and CDR2: LGHDT and YNNKEL (reference sequence). Trimming removed 3 bases from V and 1 base from J, with 20 bases in between. The CDR3 reads CASSQVAVGDGGTDTQYF. CDR3 bases: TGTGCCAGCAGCCAGGTCGCTGTAGGTGACGGGGGCACAGATACGCAGTATTTT.

This chain connects TRBV5-6 to TRBJ2-1; 8 positions agree with TRBD2. The CDR3 covers 14 residues. The V gene end was trimmed by 0 bases and the J gene end by 6 bases; junction bases not matched to a gene: 2. Germline CDR1 reads SGHDT; CDR2 reads YYEEEE. The CDR3 DNA sequence: TGTGCCAGCAGCTTGGGGACTAGCTTCAATGAGCAGTTCTTC. Translated, it gives CASSLGTSFNEQFF.

This clonotype was counted many times. The chain joins TRBV5-6 to TRBJ1-2; possible D gene TRBD1, 6 bases. Trimming took 5 bases from V and 4 from J, leaving 15 bases between them. CDR3 length equals 14 residues. Per the germline V gene, CDR1 is SGHDT and CDR2 is YYEEEE. The CDR3: CASSLGRGGYGYTF. CDR3 coding DNA: TGTGCCAGCAGTCTTGGCAGGGGAGGCTATGGCTACACCTTC. Filled out from reference TRBV5-6 and TRBJ1-2, the complete variable domain reads DAGVTQSPTHLIKTRGQQVTLRCSPKSGHDTVSWYQQALGQGPQFIFQYYEEEERQRGNFPDRFSGHQFPNYSSELNVNALLLGDSALYLCASSLGRGGYGYTFGSGTRLTVV.